The rows below give T cell receptor beta chains drawn from one sample of a study of blood T cell repertoires in COVID-19. The data were produced by immunoSEQ multiplex PCR, yet TCRdb's version contains in-frame clones alone and is incomplete. The repertoire includes approximately 58,000 clones, 90% of them detected once, and around 3.1% sits in the top ten. Sequencing used peripheral blood. The receptor set was obtained from a human donor in a cohort sampled during active COVID-19. CDR3s include the opening cysteine and the closing phenylalanine or tryptophan. The D gene is left open where the match is weak. Size values are once, few and many counts, or a class for expanded clones, and some rows have none.

TRBV19	TRBJ1-5	TRBD1	-	CASSIGPDRGQRQPQHF
TRBV7-9	TRBJ2-3	-	-	CASSPGGLGGTDTQYF
TRBV6-2/TRBV6-3	TRBJ1-1	TRBD1	-	CASSYFQGVDTEAFF
TRBV6-2/TRBV6-3	TRBJ2-5	-	once	CASSWEQETQYF
TRBV2	TRBJ1-2	TRBD1	once	CASSLQGAGGYTF
TRBV5-1	TRBJ2-7	TRBD2	-	CASSLGLAGHEQYF
TRBV2	TRBJ1-3	TRBD1	-	CASRGTGENTIYF
TRBV3-1/TRBV3-2	TRBJ2-1	-	once	CASSQNSGSYNEQFF
TRBV4-3	TRBJ1-3	-	-	CASSQDGTAGSGNTIYF
TRBV9	TRBJ2-1	TRBD1	-	CATSRGLLGGNEQFF
TRBV29-1	TRBJ2-1	TRBD2	-	CSVELILAAYNEQFF
TRBV12-3/TRBV12-4	TRBJ1-1	-	-	CASSHNRYTEAFF
TRBV27	TRBJ1-6	-	-	CASSLYGVLTSYNSPLHF
TRBV6-5	TRBJ1-6	-	-	CASSYSHNSYNSPLHF
TRBV19	TRBJ2-5	TRBD2	-	CASSMGAGEETQYF
TRBV5-5	TRBJ1-1	TRBD1	-	CASRLDRTEAFF
TRBV9	TRBJ1-1	-	-	CASSVDPMTGGRVEAFF
TRBV2	TRBJ2-3	TRBD2	-	CACRAGGIDTQYF
TRBV6-2/TRBV6-3	TRBJ1-2	TRBD1	-	CASSLLPDRILDGYTF
TRBV5-5	TRBJ2-1	TRBD2	-	CASSSLGIPGTKNNEQFF
TRBV30	TRBJ1-2	-	-	CAWKDPGVYGYTF
TRBV5-1	TRBJ1-1	TRBD1	-	CASSPLDRGDANTEAFF
TRBV19	TRBJ2-3	-	-	CASSTIQGSVPDTQYF
TRBV29-1	TRBJ1-1	-	-	CSVRRTTEAFF
TRBV5-1	TRBJ2-2	-	-	CASSYASSDGELFF
TRBV15	TRBJ1-4	-	-	CATRGPDSLNEKLFF
TRBV27	TRBJ1-4	-	-	CASSPRLSAQYEKLFF
TRBV6-6	TRBJ2-1	-	-	CASSYVGVRVYNEQFF
TRBV19	TRBJ1-1	-	once	CASSMNGILGIEAFF
TRBV28	TRBJ1-5	TRBD1	-	CASSFPGQGPNQPQHF
TRBV4-3	TRBJ1-3	-	-	CASSPVSGAGVPPGNTIYF
TRBV28	TRBJ2-3	-	-	CASSKPTSSDTQYF
TRBV7-2	TRBJ2-1	-	once	CASRGGVVFEQFF
TRBV4-2	TRBJ2-5	-	-	CASSQDGREKETQYF
TRBV6-1	TRBJ1-2	-	-	CASSEISQRTPHGYTF
TRBV6-6	TRBJ2-1	-	-	CASSPSRRGLYHNEQFF
TRBV24-1	TRBJ2-7	-	-	CATSDRGATYEQYF
TRBV10-1	TRBJ2-1	TRBD2	-	CASSDRLAGVSEQFF
TRBV28	TRBJ2-7	-	-	CASSLYKAYEQYF
TRBV23-1	TRBJ1-5	TRBD1	few	CARSLPRDSENQPQHF
TRBV7-2	TRBJ2-3	TRBD2	-	CASSSPAGFGTDTQYF
TRBV10-3	TRBJ2-2	-	-	CAITPPTKGLSGELFF
TRBV7-6	TRBJ2-3	TRBD2	once	CASSPAGGPDTQYF
TRBV30	TRBJ2-5	-	-	CAWDHGVEETQYF
TRBV28	TRBJ1-6	-	once	CASSSPQADNSPLHF